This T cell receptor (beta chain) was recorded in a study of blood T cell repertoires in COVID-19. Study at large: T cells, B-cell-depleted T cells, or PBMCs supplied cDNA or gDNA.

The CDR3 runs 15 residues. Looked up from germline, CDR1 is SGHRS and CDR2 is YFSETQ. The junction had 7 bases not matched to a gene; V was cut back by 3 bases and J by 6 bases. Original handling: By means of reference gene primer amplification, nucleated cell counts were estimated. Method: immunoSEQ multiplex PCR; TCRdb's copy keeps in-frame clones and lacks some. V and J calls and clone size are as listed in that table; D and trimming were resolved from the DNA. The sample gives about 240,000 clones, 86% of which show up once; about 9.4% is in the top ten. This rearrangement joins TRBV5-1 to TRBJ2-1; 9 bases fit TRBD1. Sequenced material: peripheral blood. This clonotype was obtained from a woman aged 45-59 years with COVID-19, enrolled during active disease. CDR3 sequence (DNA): TGCGCCAGCAGCTGGACGGGACAGGGCTTCAATGAGCAGTTCTTC. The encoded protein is CASSWTGQGFNEQFF.